The clone carrying this T cell receptor beta chain was recorded many times. The data stem from a study of T cells in Graves' hyperthyroidism and ophthalmopathy. RNA transcripts gave rise to amplified TCR beta CDR3 regions. When the TCR CDR3 underwent first-round RT-PCR, the HTBI primer set was used. TCRdb reanalysed the multiplex PCR reads using MiXCR and keeps one entry per CDR3 protein. The sample lists 650,000 to 700,000 distinct CDR3 sequences; roughly 17% were seen once. V shed 8 bases and J shed 0 bases, with 14 bases lying between them. The CDR3 loop spans 15 amino acids. The receptor comes from a man over 45 with Graves' hyperthyroidism. The V gene is TRBV12-3 or TRBV12-4, the J gene TRBJ1-3; no clear D gene. The sequenced sample was blood. As DNA, the CDR3 is TGTGCCAGCGTTACCCCGGGAATCTCTGGAAACACCATATATTTT. It encodes CASVTPGISGNTIYF.